Below are 9 T cell receptor beta chains sequenced from a single sample in a study of neurological immune-mediated disorders. TCRdb reprocessed the 5' RACE reads with MiXCR, giving one entry per CDR3 protein. The sample consists of tens of thousands of distinct CDR3 sequences, about 12% of them appearing once. Source material: PBMCs. All receptors come from a woman aged 55-70 years with HTLV-1-associated myelopathy (HAM/TSP).

This clonotype was seen repeatedly, ten times or more. The CDR3 sequence: CASSWYGARGADTQYF. The DNA for the CDR3 is TGTGCCAGCAGTTGGTACGGCGCGCGGGGGGCAGATACGCAGTATTTT. V and J are TRBV28 and TRBJ2-3; 8 bases are shared with TRBD2. V trimming: 4 bases; J trimming: 4 bases; junction bases outside the gene matches: 10. The germline V gene encodes CDR1 MDHEN and CDR2 SYDVKM. This CDR3 is built from 16 residues.

This clonotype was seen ten or more times. The chain links TRBV12-3 or TRBV12-4 to TRBJ2-3; D may match TRBD1 or TRBD2 (5 bases each). The CDR3 covers 16 residues. Between the trimmed V and J ends, which lost 5 bases and 0 bases, there was a span of 15 bases. DNA of the CDR3: TGTGCCAGCAGTAGTCTCGGGGCGAGGAGCACAGATACGCAGTATTTT. This gives the protein CASSSLGARSTDTQYF.

As to this clonotype: Sequence at one end of the junction differs from germline and may be a read error. The chain carries TRBV9 and TRBJ2-7; 7 nucleotides align to TRBD2. CDR1 is SGDLS and CDR2 is YYNGEE in the germline V gene. This CDR3 region has 14 residues. The CDR3 sequence is CVSSVGGSSYEQYF. The CDR3 coding sequence is TGTGTCAGCAGCGTAGGCGGGAGCTCCTACGAGCAGTACTTC.

Note on this clonotype: Just one base apart from a much larger clone, this may be a read error. This CDR3 reads CASRALAGGPFGEQFF. Written as DNA, the CDR3 is TGTGCCAGCAGGGCTCTAGCGGGAGGGCCTTTCGGGGAGCAGTTCTTC. The J gene is TRBJ2-1, the V gene TRBV7-3; 12 bases fit TRBD2. Germline values: CDR1 SGHTA, CDR2 FQGTGA. The CDR3 covers 16 residues. V dropped 6 bases and J dropped 10; count of bases not matched to a gene: 13.

This clonotype was detected many times. The chain employs TRBV20-1 and TRBJ1-4, with D maybe TRBD1 (5 bases). Germline CDR1 DFQATT, CDR2 SNEGSKA (reference sequence). The CDR3 length is 15 residues. V was cut by 0 bases and J by 0 bases, with 8 bases left in between. CDR3 nucleotides: TGCAGTGCTAGAGAAGGCAGGGCAACTAATGAAAAACTGTTTTTT. Its translation: CSAREGRATNEKLFF.

This clonotype was seen ten or more times. The rearrangement links TRBV27 to TRBJ2-7; a possible D gene is TRBD1 (6 bases). The CDR3 is 13 residues long. Germline V gene sequence: CDR1 MNHEY, CDR2 SMNVEV (reference sequence). V was shortened by 8 bases and J by 4 bases, with 15 bases between the two germline ends. The chain's CDR3 is CASGITGLYEQYF. CDR3 DNA: TGTGCCAGCGGGATCACAGGGTTGTACGAGCAGTACTTC.

This clonotype was recorded many times. This chain connects TRBV5-1 to TRBJ2-6; 7 nucleotides agree with TRBD1. The CDR3 is 20 residues long. Germline V gene sequence: CDR1 SGHRS, CDR2 YFSETQ. Germline trimming cut 0 bases from V and 3 bases from J; bases unmatched to any gene: 15. The CDR3 here is CASSLAWGTEDRFGANVLTF. DNA of the CDR3: TGCGCCAGCAGCTTGGCTTGGGGGACAGAGGACAGGTTTGGGGCCAACGTCCTGACTTTC.

This clonotype was recorded at least ten times. The chain joins TRBV6-6 to TRBJ2-7; either TRBD1 or TRBD2 may fit D (5 bases each). V lost 7 bases and J 2 bases, leaving 12 bases between the germline ends. CDR1 and CDR2 (germline): MNHNY, SVGAGI (reference sequence). This CDR3 spans 13 amino acids. The chain's CDR3 is CASTQVGAYEQYF. The CDR3 DNA follows: TGTGCCAGCACCCAGGTGGGGGCCTACGAGCAGTACTTC.

In this sample, this clonotype turned up many times. The DNA of the CDR3 is TGTGCCAGCAGCTTCTCTGTTGAGCAGTTCTTC. This translates into CASSFSVEQFF. The chain recombines TRBV7-2 with TRBJ2-1; D is unresolved. This CDR3 spans 11 amino acids. V gave up 3 bases and J gave up 9 bases, with 6 bases separating them. The germline gives CDR1 SGHTA, CDR2 FQGNSA.